One and the same sample provided the 11 T cell receptor beta chains below, sequenced in a study of T cell responses to AZD1222 COVID-19 vaccine. Here immunoSEQ multiplex PCR was the method, and the copy in TCRdb shows in-frame clones only, minus some. Of around 210,000 clones in the sample, around 94% are singletons; the top ten hold around 1.8%. The source was peripheral blood, collected 28 days after the second dose of the MenACWY control vaccine. The receptors originated from an adult who received the MenACWY meningococcal vaccine as a control.

The gene calls are TRBV9 and TRBJ2-3; the D call may be TRBD1 or TRBD2 (6 bases each). The V end lost 4 bases, the J end lost 3 bases, and 18 bases lay between the germline ends. This CDR3 has 16 residues. CDR1 and CDR2 from the germline V gene are SGDLS and YYNGEE. In DNA form, the CDR3 reads TGTGCCAGCAGCCTAGAGGGGGGCCCGGGGACAGATACGCAGTATTTT. It yields the protein CASSLEGGPGTDTQYF.

The rearrangement links TRBV7-3 to TRBJ2-2, with D possibly matching TRBD2 (6 bases). V was trimmed by 2 bases and J by 0 bases, leaving 13 bases between them. This CDR3 is 17 amino acids long. Germline lookup yields CDR1 SGHTA and CDR2 FQGTGA. The CDR3 sequence is CASSLFPRGTNTGELFF. The CDR3 DNA is TGTGCCAGCAGCTTATTCCCCCGGGGGACGAACACCGGGGAGCTGTTTTTT.

V gene TRBV5-1 combines with J gene TRBJ2-3; the D is unclear. The V gene lost 0 bases and the J gene lost 2 bases, with 7 bases spanning the gap. The length of the CDR3 is 14 residues. Germline V gives CDR1 SGHRS, CDR2 YFSETQ. The CDR3 loop is CASSLGQNTDTQYF. DNA of the CDR3: TGCGCCAGCAGCTTGGGTCAGAACACAGATACGCAGTATTTT.

This chain connects TRBV23-1 to TRBJ2-2; D gene ambiguous. TRBV23-1 is classed as an ORF, of uncertain function. The V end was cut by 3 bases, the J end by 0 bases, with 8 bases between. This CDR3 spans 15 amino acids. CDR3 coding DNA: TGCGCCAGCAGTCACGGGCCGACGAACACCGGGGAGCTGTTTTTT. Its translation: CASSHGPTNTGELFF.

The J gene is TRBJ2-5, the V gene TRBV2; no clear D gene. The CDR3 runs to 14 residues. V lost 2 bases and J lost 4, with 11 bases in between. The germline gives CDR1 SNHLY, CDR2 FYNNEI. Here the CDR3 DNA reads TGTGCCAGCAGTGAATCATCCGGACGAGAGACCCAGTACTTC. Amino acids: CASSESSGRETQYF.

The gene calls are TRBV10-3 and TRBJ2-3; TRBD2 matches at 9 bases. CDR3 length: 16 residues. Per germline, CDR1 ENHRY and CDR2 SYGVKD. Trimming cost V 3 bases and J 4 bases; bases outside gene matches: 8. This CDR3 reads CAISEKGLAGADTQYF. The CDR3 DNA reads as TGTGCCATCAGTGAAAAGGGACTAGCCGGCGCAGATACGCAGTATTTT.

This clone was seen once. This chain connects TRBV5-4 to TRBJ1-2; D possibly corresponds to TRBD1 (5 bases). V was cut by 0 bases and J by 4 bases, with 13 bases left in between. Germline V CDR1 and CDR2: SGHNT, YYREEE (reference sequence). This CDR3 comprises 15 residues. The DNA for the CDR3 is TGTGCCAGCAGCTTGGCCGGGGCAGAGATCTATGGCTACACCTTC. Encoded protein: CASSLAGAEIYGYTF.

The chain joins TRBV5-4 to TRBJ1-2; 9 bases line up with TRBD1. The V and J ends lost 9 bases and 3 bases, in that order; junction bases with no gene match: 12. CDR3 size: 15 residues. CDR1 is SGHNT and CDR2 is YYREEE in the germline V gene (reference sequence). CDR3 protein: CATQAGGDRDYGYTF. The DNA of the CDR3 is TGTGCCACCCAGGCGGGAGGGGACAGGGACTATGGCTACACCTTC.

The rearrangement links TRBV27 to TRBJ2-2; 7 bases are a match to TRBD1. The CDR3 loop spans 14 amino acids. The germline CDR1 and CDR2 sequences are MNHEY and SMNVEV (reference sequence). Germline trimming cut 6 bases from V and 3 bases from J; bases unmatched to any gene: 4. The CDR3 here is CASSPDRDTGELFF. For the CDR3, the DNA is TGTGCCAGCAGCCCTGACAGGGACACCGGGGAGCTGTTTTTT.

The chain links TRBV30 to TRBJ1-2; TRBD1 might be the D (5 bases). V was cut by 0 bases and J by 8 bases, with 13 bases left in between. The length of the CDR3 is 13 residues. The germline CDR1 and CDR2 sequences are GTSNPN and SVGIG (reference sequence). The CDR3 is CAWSVKGNYGYTF. CDR3 bases: TGTGCCTGGAGTGTAAAGGGGAATTACGGCTACACCTTC.

The CDR3 protein is CSARPNGYTF. CDR3 bases: TGCAGTGCTAGACCCAATGGCTACACCTTC. The chain is built from TRBV20-1 and TRBJ1-2, with unresolved D. V gave up 2 bases and J gave up 6 bases, with 4 bases separating them. In germline, CDR1 is DFQATT, CDR2 SNEGSKA (reference sequence). The length of the CDR3 is 10 residues.